The next 17 T cell receptor beta chains were all read from a single sample in a study of OX40 agonist ivuxolimab in advanced cancers. This table comes from immunoSEQ multiplex PCR, and its TCRdb copy is limited to in-frame clones, with some not included. The sample holds approximately 82,000 clones, 83% seen once. The sequencing used CD4+ or CD8+ T cells sorted from blood, collected in a trial of the OX40 agonist ivuxolimab. All receptors come from an adult with an advanced solid tumor such as melanoma, head and neck, liver or kidney cancer.

The chain recombines TRBV30 with TRBJ1-1; no reliable D call. Germline CDR1 and CDR2: GTSNPN and SVGIG (reference sequence). V shed 1 base and J shed 8 bases, with 5 bases lying between them. CDR3 length equals 10 residues. In DNA, the CDR3 is TGTGCCTGGAGTGGCCGGGAAGCTTTCTTT. Amino acids: CAWSGREAFF.

The rearrangement joins TRBV19 to TRBJ1-2; a possible D gene is TRBD1 (5 bases). V shed 8 bases and J shed 3 bases, with 13 bases lying between them. CDR3 length: 13 residues. The germline gives CDR1 LNHDA, CDR2 SQIVND (reference sequence). This CDR3 reads CASQRGRDYGYTF. CDR3 in DNA: TGTGCCAGTCAGAGGGGAAGGGACTATGGCTACACCTTC.

The V gene is TRBV6-5, the J gene TRBJ1-6; D unresolved. V was pared by 4 bases and J by 5 bases, with 6 bases between. This CDR3 has 13 amino acids. The V gene's germline CDR1 is MNHEY and CDR2 SVGAGI. This chain's CDR3 is CASSWDNNSPLHF. Here the CDR3 DNA reads TGTGCCAGCAGTTGGGATAATAATTCACCCCTCCACTTT.

The rearrangement uses TRBV27 and TRBJ2-7; 9 bases align to TRBD1. The germline V gene encodes CDR1 MNHEY and CDR2 SMNVEV (reference sequence). The CDR3 is 15 residues long. V shed 1 base and J 2 bases; nucleotides not matched to a gene: 3. The chain's CDR3 is CASSLYGTGTYEQYF. The DNA for the CDR3 is TGTGCCAGCAGTTTATACGGGACAGGGACCTACGAGCAGTACTTC.

This chain connects TRBV7-6 to TRBJ2-2, with TRBD2 matching 10 bases. Germline-derived CDR1 and CDR2 are SGHVS and FNYEAQ. CDR3 length: 16 residues. The junction had 4 bases not matched to a gene; V was cut back by 4 bases and J by 2 bases. CDR3 in DNA: TGTGCCAGCAGCTCCGTAGCGGGGGGAAACACCGGGGAGCTGTTTTTT. Translation: CASSSVAGGNTGELFF.

The chain is built from TRBV2 and TRBJ1-4; 10 nucleotides align to TRBD1. The germline CDR1 and CDR2 sequences are SNHLY and FYNNEI. Trimming at V came to 8 bases and at J to 7 bases, leaving 4 bases not matched to a gene. This CDR3 is 13 amino acids long. The CDR3 is CASSRTGGEKLFF. The CDR3 DNA sequence: TGTGCCAGCTCCCGGACAGGGGGTGAAAAACTGTTTTTT.

V usage is TRBV7-2 and J usage is TRBJ2-3, with a possible D match to TRBD1 (5 bases). Per germline, CDR1 SGHTA and CDR2 FQGNSA. The CDR3 totals 16 residues. The V and J ends lost 4 bases and 3 bases respectively, with 17 bases between them. CDR3: CASSSPMAGYTDTQYF. CDR3 sequence (DNA): TGTGCCAGCAGCTCCCCGATGGCAGGGTATACAGATACGCAGTATTTT.

The V gene is TRBV18, the J gene TRBJ2-5, with D tentatively TRBD1 or TRBD2 (5 bases each). Germline CDR1 reads KGHSH; CDR2 reads LQKENI. The CDR3 is made up of 13 amino acids. Between the trimmed V and J ends, which lost 5 bases and 1 base, there was a span of 8 bases. CDR3 bases: TGTGCCAGCTCAATGGGGGTCCAAGAGACCCAGTACTTC. This translates into CASSMGVQETQYF.

The chain combines TRBV9 with TRBJ1-5, with TRBD1 identical over 8 bases. Germline V CDR1 and CDR2: SGDLS, YYNGEE. This CDR3 is built from 15 residues. V was clipped by 3 bases and J by 4 bases; unmatched bases: 6. The CDR3 loop is CASSDGQGANQPQHF. The CDR3 DNA is TGTGCCAGCAGCGACGGACAGGGAGCGAATCAGCCCCAGCATTTT.

This clone has more than one count but fewer than ten. The DNA for the CDR3 is TGTGCCAGCACCCCGCGGCAGGGGGTAGCCAAAAACATTCAGTACTTC. Its translation: CASTPRQGVAKNIQYF. V and J are TRBV30 and TRBJ2-4; TRBD1 agrees at 7 bases. J gave up 0 bases and V 8 bases, and 13 bases lay outside the gene matches. CDR3 length equals 16 residues. Germline lookup yields CDR1 GTSNPN and CDR2 SVGIG (reference sequence).

This clone appeared once. This sequence joins TRBV5-1 and TRBJ1-6, with 7 bases identical to TRBD1. The CDR3 is 20 amino acids. With V trimmed by 3 bases and J by 0 bases, 15 bases remained unmatched. Per the germline V gene, CDR1 is SGHRS and CDR2 is YFSETQ. CDR3 DNA: TGCGCCAGCAGCTACTCGGGACAGTTGCCCGGGAGCTCCTATAATTCACCCCTCCACTTT. It encodes CASSYSGQLPGSSYNSPLHF.

The V and J genes are TRBV4-3 and TRBJ1-4; 11 bases are a match to TRBD1. Germline CDR1 is LGHNA and CDR2 is YSLEER. The CDR3 contains 20 residues. V gave up 4 bases and J gave up 8 bases; unmatched junction bases: 21. The CDR3 DNA is TGCGCCAGCAGCCGATTAATTCTGGGACAGGGGGAGTGGGTTTGGGAAAAACTGTTTTTT. Translation: CASSRLILGQGEWVWEKLFF.

The rearrangement links TRBV6-1 to TRBJ1-1; no clear D. Trimming took off 7 bases at V and 8 bases at J, with 17 bases between the two ends. This CDR3 comprises 13 residues. Germline loops: CDR1 MNHNS, CDR2 SASEGT. The CDR3 DNA reads as TGTGCCAGCAACTGGGCCCGCCTAACGGAAGCTTTCTTT. Its translation: CASNWARLTEAFF.

The chain carries TRBV7-2 and TRBJ2-6; D perhaps matches TRBD2 (5 bases). The germline gives CDR1 SGHTA, CDR2 FQGNSA. The CDR3 runs 13 residues. The V end lost 3 bases, the J end lost 8 bases, and 8 bases lay between the germline ends. CDR3 sequence (DNA): TGTGCCAGCAGCTTTCGGGGAACCAACGTCCTGACTTTC. Encoded protein: CASSFRGTNVLTF.

For the CDR3, the DNA is TGTGCCTGGACCCTTGACAGGGGGCAAGATACGCAGTATTTT. Protein: CAWTLDRGQDTQYF. The rearrangement uses TRBV30 and TRBJ2-3, with TRBD1 matching 10 bases. This CDR3 has 14 residues. Per germline, CDR1 GTSNPN and CDR2 SVGIG (reference sequence). J gave up 5 bases and V 4 bases, and 6 bases lay outside the gene matches.

The chain links TRBV6-1 to TRBJ1-5, with a possible D match to TRBD1 (5 bases). The length of the CDR3 is 15 residues. CDR1 is MNHNS, CDR2 SASEGT, per germline. V was pared by 4 bases and J by 4 bases, with 14 bases between. The CDR3 bases are TGTGCCAGCAGTGGAGGGGCAGGAATAAATCAGCCCCAGCATTTT. As protein: CASSGGAGINQPQHF.

V is TRBV7-6 and J is TRBJ2-1; the D gene is possibly TRBD2 (5 bases). V was pared by 5 bases and J by 8 bases, with 10 bases between. CDR1 is SGHVS, CDR2 FNYEAQ, per germline. This CDR3 has 12 amino acids. CDR3 region: CASSELGYEQFF. As DNA, the CDR3 is TGTGCCAGCAGCGAACTAGGCTATGAGCAGTTCTTC.